This TCR beta chain was identified in a study of graft-versus-host responses after intestinal transplantation. The germline V and J ends were trimmed by 5 bases and 0 bases, with 10 bases remaining between them. Germline V gene lookup returns CDR1 MNHNY and CDR2 SVGAGI (reference sequence). The CDR3 runs to 15 residues. The repertoire was sequenced with immunoSEQ multiplex PCR; TCRdb's copy has only in-frame clones and lacks some. The sample consists of 15,000 to 20,000 clones, 88% of them appearing once. Points from the study as a whole: The recipient marrow held GvH clones, and some of them showed up first in ileum or blood. Early declines in HvG clones that occurred post-transplant were associated with peak circulating GvH clone levels.

For this clone: Its specificity is not known.

The chain employs TRBV6-6 and TRBJ1-4; no definite D call. The sequencing used PBMCs, collected roughly 15 weeks after intestinal transplant. This sequence originates from a human patient who received an intestinal transplant, so some T cells may come from the graft donor. In DNA, the CDR3 is TGTGCCAGCAGTCCGACGGGAGCAACTAATGAAAAACTGTTTTTT. Translation: CASSPTGATNEKLFF.